The rows below give T cell receptor beta chains drawn from one sample of a study of shared clonotypes between healthy human individuals. Repertoires were generated with immunoSEQ multiplex PCR, while TCRdb's copy carries only in-frame clones and drops some. The data hold over 95,000 clones, with more than 65% observed a single time. The sequenced sample consisted of memory CD8+ T cells sorted from blood. The receptors derive from a woman aged 25 to 39 in good health. CDR3s include the opening cysteine and the closing phenylalanine or tryptophan. D genes are given only for firm matches. Some rows have no size entry. The others give once, few or many, or a class for an expanded clone.

>-|TRBV4-1|TRBJ1-2|-
TGCGCCAGCAGCCTCAAGGTTGCCCAAAGGGATTATGGCTACACCTTC
CASSLKVAQRDYGYTF
>TRBD2|TRBV10-2|TRBJ2-7|-
TGCGCCACGGGACTAGGCGTGTACGAGCAGTACTTC
CATGLGVYEQYF
>-|TRBV5-4|TRBJ1-5|-
TGTGCCAGCAGCTTGGAAGATCAGCCCCAGCATTTT
CASSLEDQPQHF
>-|TRBV2|TRBJ1-3|-
TGTGCCAGCAGGAACATCTTCAACTCTGGAAACACCATATATTTT
CASRNIFNSGNTIYF
>-|TRBV10-3|TRBJ2-7|few
TGTGCCATCAGTGAAGGGGGAACGCACGAGCAGTACTTC
CAISEGGTHEQYF
>-|TRBV15|TRBJ2-6|once
TGTGCCACCAGCAGGGATCTAGGCGGTGGGGCCAACGTCCTGACTTTC
CATSRDLGGGANVLTF
>TRBD1|TRBV5-6|TRBJ1-1|-
TGTGCCAGCAGCTTGGCGACAGGGAGCACTGAAGCTTTCTTT
CASSLATGSTEAFF
>-|TRBV11-3|TRBJ2-1|-
TGTGCCAGCAGCTTATCGTACAGGGGGGGGTACAATGAGCAGTTCTTC
CASSLSYRGGYNEQFF
>-|TRBV21-1|TRBJ1-2|few
TGTGCCAGCAGCAAAGTCACAGCAGGTCCCTTTACTAACTATGGCTACACCTTC
CASSKVTAGPFTNYGYTF
>-|TRBV6-5|TRBJ2-1|-
TGTGCCAGCAGCCCGCGGAGTGTCGGTGAGCAGTTCTTC
CASSPRSVGEQFF
>-|TRBV11-3|TRBJ2-3|-
TGTGCCAGCAGCAACTGGGAGTCAAATACGCAGTATTTT
CASSNWESNTQYF
>TRBD2|TRBV19|TRBJ2-3|-
TGTGCCAGTAGTATAACCTCTAGCGGGGTTCCCACAGATACGCAGTATTTT
CASSITSSGVPTDTQYF
>-|TRBV6-4|TRBJ2-1|few
TGTGCCAGCAGTGACTCGACCCACAATGAGCAGTTCTTC
CASSDSTHNEQFF
>-|TRBV7-9|TRBJ1-1|-
TGTGCCAGCAGCCCCACTGAAGCTTTCTTT
CASSPTEAFF
>-|TRBV27|TRBJ2-7|few
TGTGCCAGCAGTTCGGGACTTTCCTTCGAGCAGTACTTC
CASSSGLSFEQYF
>-|TRBV20-1|TRBJ1-1|-
TGCAGTGCTACTCGGACAGATGAAGCTTTCTTT
CSATRTDEAFF
>TRBD1|TRBV11-2|TRBJ2-1|-
TGTGCCAGCAGCTCCCGGGACAGGTATTTCGATGAGCAGTTCTTC
CASSSRDRYFDEQFF
>-|TRBV5-1|TRBJ2-7|few
TGCGCCAGCAGCTTGGCTGGGTCCAACGAGCAGTACTTC
CASSLAGSNEQYF
>TRBD2|TRBV5-4|TRBJ2-7|-
TGTGCCAGCAGCTCCTTGACTAGCGGGAACCGCGAGCAGTACTTC
CASSSLTSGNREQYF
>TRBD2|TRBV2|TRBJ2-1|-
TGTGCCACCCGTACTAGCGGGAGGGCCGTGGGTGGCAATGAGCAGTTCTTC
CATRTSGRAVGGNEQFF
>TRBD1|TRBV10-3|TRBJ2-2|once
TGTGCCATCAGGCTCCCCCCGGGACAGGGAATTGAAACCGGGGAGCTGTTTTTT
CAIRLPPGQGIETGELFF
>-|TRBV30|TRBJ2-2|-
TGTGCCTGGACCCTAAAGTACAGGGCCGGGGAGCTGTTTTTT
CAWTLKYRAGELFF
>TRBD1|TRBV4-1|TRBJ1-1|-
TGCGCCAGCAGCCAAGCGGACAGGGGGAGGTGGAGTACTGAAGCTTTCTTT
CASSQADRGRWSTEAFF
>TRBD1|TRBV29-1|TRBJ1-1|-
TGCAGCGTTCACCTGGCAGGGGGACCTGAAGCTTTCTTT
CSVHLAGGPEAFF
>TRBD1|TRBV7-2|TRBJ2-2|few
TGTGCCAGTGAGACAGGGATTAACACCGGGGAGCTGTTTTTT
CASETGINTGELFF
>TRBD2|TRBV18|TRBJ2-2|-
TGTGCCAGCTCACCACGGCTAGCGGGAGGATCCGGGGAGCTGTTTTTT
CASSPRLAGGSGELFF
>-|TRBV4-1|TRBJ1-5|-
TGCGCCAGCAGCCAGGCTATACTCCTAGGCAATCAGCCCCAGCATTTT
CASSQAILLGNQPQHF
>TRBD1|TRBV27|TRBJ2-1|-
TGTGCCAGCAGTTTATCGCCGACAGGGGGTTACAATGAGCAGTTCTTC
CASSLSPTGGYNEQFF
>-|TRBV1|TRBJ1-1|few
TGCACCAGTAGGGAGGGGAACACTGAAGCTTTCTTT
CTSREGNTEAFF
>-|TRBV6-1|TRBJ2-7|-
TGTGCCAGCAGTGTACCTTTCTACGAGCAGTACTTC
CASSVPFYEQYF
>TRBD2|TRBV7-8|TRBJ2-1|-
TGTGCCAGCAGCTCCTTCACTTCTACTAGCGGGCCCAACAATGAGCAGTTCTTC
CASSSFTSTSGPNNEQFF
>-|TRBV28|TRBJ2-7|-
TGTGCCAGCAGTGAAATCCGACAGGCGAGCTCCTACGAGCAGTACTTC
CASSEIRQASSYEQYF
>-|TRBV4-2|TRBJ2-2|-
TGTGCCAGCAGCCAAGACTACCCCGGGGAGCTGTTTTTT
CASSQDYPGELFF
>-|TRBV5-6|TRBJ1-1|few
TGTGCCAGCAGCTGGGACGGTGGAACCTCTGAAGCTTTCTTT
CASSWDGGTSEAFF
>-|TRBV7-9|TRBJ2-7|-
TGTGCCAGCGGCAAGATCTGGGGTGGGTACGAGCAGTACTTC
CASGKIWGGYEQYF
>TRBD1|TRBV7-2|TRBJ2-7|-
TGTGCCAGCAGCTTAGACAGGGGCTACGAGCAGTACTTC
CASSLDRGYEQYF
>-|TRBV11-3|TRBJ2-5|once
TGTGCCAGCAGCCAAGGGGTTCCGACCCAGTACTTC
CASSQGVPTQYF
>-|TRBV7-9|TRBJ1-1|once
TGTGCCAGCAGCTACACGGCCCCCGGGGACACTGAAGCTTTCTTT
CASSYTAPGDTEAFF
>TRBD1|TRBV28|TRBJ1-4|-
TGTGCCAGCAGCCCGGGACAGGGAAGGGAAAAACTGTTTTTT
CASSPGQGREKLFF
>-|TRBV2|TRBJ2-7|many
TGTGCCAGCCGGTGGGAGGTTTGGGACGAGCAGTACTTC
CASRWEVWDEQYF
>TRBD1|TRBV6-1|TRBJ1-2|many
TGTGCCAGCAGTTCACAGGGGGCGTGGGGCTACACCTTC
CASSSQGAWGYTF
>-|TRBV7-2|TRBJ2-1|-
TGTGCCAGCAGCTTAGCCGTGGCGGCGAGCTCCTACAATGAGCAGTTCTTC
CASSLAVAASSYNEQFF
>-|TRBV4-1|TRBJ2-7|-
TGCGCCAGCAGCCAAGAATGGGCAGGGAGCTCCTACGAGCAGTACTTC
CASSQEWAGSSYEQYF
>-|TRBV4-1|TRBJ2-2|-
TGCGCCAGCAGCCAGGCCCTCCGTGGCGGGGAGCTGTTTTTT
CASSQALRGGELFF
>-|TRBV7-6|TRBJ1-2|-
TGTGCCAGCAGCTTAGGCCCCCACGGCTATGGCTACACCTTC
CASSLGPHGYGYTF
>TRBD2|TRBV7-3|TRBJ2-5|once
TGTGCCAGCAGTGTGGGGTGGGCTAGCGGAGACCAAGAGACCCAGTACTTC
CASSVGWASGDQETQYF
>TRBD1|TRBV7-2|TRBJ1-2|-
TGTGCCAGCAGCTCCTACAGGGGCTATGGCTACACCTTC
CASSSYRGYGYTF
>-|TRBV29-1|TRBJ1-1|-
TGCAGCGCCGCAGACCCCGGGACCGCAATTGAAGCTTTCTTT
CSAADPGTAIEAFF